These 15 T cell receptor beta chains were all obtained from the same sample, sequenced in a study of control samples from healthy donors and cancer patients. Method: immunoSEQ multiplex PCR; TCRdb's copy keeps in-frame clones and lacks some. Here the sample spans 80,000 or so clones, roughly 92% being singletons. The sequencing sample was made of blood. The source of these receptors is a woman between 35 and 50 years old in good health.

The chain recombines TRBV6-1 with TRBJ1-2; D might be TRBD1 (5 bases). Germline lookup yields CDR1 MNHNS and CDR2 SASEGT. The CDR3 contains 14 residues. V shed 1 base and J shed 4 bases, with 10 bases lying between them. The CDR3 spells CASSEEGEIYGYTF. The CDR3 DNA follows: TGTGCCAGCAGTGAAGAAGGGGAAATCTATGGCTACACCTTC.

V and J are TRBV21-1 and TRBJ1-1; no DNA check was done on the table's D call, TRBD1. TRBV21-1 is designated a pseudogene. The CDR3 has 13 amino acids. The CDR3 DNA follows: TGTGCCAGCAGCAAAAGGGGGTCCACTGAAGCTTTCTTT. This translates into CASSKRGSTEAFF.

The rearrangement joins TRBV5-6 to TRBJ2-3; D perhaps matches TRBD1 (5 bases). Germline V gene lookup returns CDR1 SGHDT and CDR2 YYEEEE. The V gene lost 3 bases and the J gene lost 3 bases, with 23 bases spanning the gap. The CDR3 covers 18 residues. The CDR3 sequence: CASSSPLDSAMRTDTQYF. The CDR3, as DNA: TGTGCCAGCAGCTCTCCGTTAGACAGCGCGATGAGGACAGATACGCAGTATTTT.

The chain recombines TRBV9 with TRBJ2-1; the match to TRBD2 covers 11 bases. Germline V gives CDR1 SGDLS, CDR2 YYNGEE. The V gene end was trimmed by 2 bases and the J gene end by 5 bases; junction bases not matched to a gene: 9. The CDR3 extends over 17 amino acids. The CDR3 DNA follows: TGTGCCAGCAGCGTTGACCTTCTAGCGGGGGGCGACAATGAGCAGTTCTTC. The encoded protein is CASSVDLLAGGDNEQFF.

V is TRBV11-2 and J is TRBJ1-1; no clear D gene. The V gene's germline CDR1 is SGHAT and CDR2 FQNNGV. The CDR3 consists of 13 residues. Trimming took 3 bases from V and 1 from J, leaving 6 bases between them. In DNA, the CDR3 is TGTGCCAGCAGCTTGAGACAGAACACTGAAGCTTTCTTT. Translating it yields CASSLRQNTEAFF.

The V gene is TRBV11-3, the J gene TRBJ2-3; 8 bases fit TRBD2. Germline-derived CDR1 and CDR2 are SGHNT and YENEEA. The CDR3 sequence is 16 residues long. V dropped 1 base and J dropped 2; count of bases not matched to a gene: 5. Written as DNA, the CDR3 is TGTGCCAGCAGCTTAGGAGTTAGCGGGATCACAGATACGCAGTATTTT. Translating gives CASSLGVSGITDTQYF.

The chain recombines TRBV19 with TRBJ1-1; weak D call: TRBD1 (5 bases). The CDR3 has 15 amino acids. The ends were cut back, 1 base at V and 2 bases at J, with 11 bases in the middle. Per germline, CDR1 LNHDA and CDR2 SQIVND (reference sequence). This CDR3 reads CASSIGAGGNTEAFF. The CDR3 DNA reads TGTGCCAGTAGTATAGGGGCGGGGGGAAACACTGAAGCTTTCTTT. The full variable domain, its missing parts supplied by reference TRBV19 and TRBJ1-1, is DGGITQSPKYLFRKEGQNVTLSCEQNLNHDAMYWYRQDPGQGLRLIYYSQIVNDFQKGDIAEGYSVSREKKESFPLTVTSAQKNPTAFYLCASSIGAGGNTEAFFGQGTRLTVV.

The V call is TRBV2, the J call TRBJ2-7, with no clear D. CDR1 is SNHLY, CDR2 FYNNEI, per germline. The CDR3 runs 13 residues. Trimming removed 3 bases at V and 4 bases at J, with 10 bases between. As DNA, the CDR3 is TGTGCCAGCAGTGACTCGGTCGTTTACGAGCAGTACTTC. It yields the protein CASSDSVVYEQYF.

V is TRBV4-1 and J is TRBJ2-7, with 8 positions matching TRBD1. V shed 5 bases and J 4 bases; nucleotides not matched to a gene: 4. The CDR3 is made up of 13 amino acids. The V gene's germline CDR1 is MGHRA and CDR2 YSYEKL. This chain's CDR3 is CASSDRGFYEQYF. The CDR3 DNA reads TGCGCCAGCAGCGACAGGGGTTTTTACGAGCAGTACTTC.

DNA for the CDR3: TGTGCCAGCAGCCCAGCTTTCCGGGACAGAAATTCACCCCTCCACTTT. Protein: CASSPAFRDRNSPLHF. The V and J genes are TRBV11-2 and TRBJ1-6, with 7 bases matching TRBD1. There are 16 residues in the CDR3. Germline CDR1 SGHAT, CDR2 FQNNGV. Unmatched junction bases numbered 11, after V lost 5 bases and J lost 7 bases.

CDR3 nucleotides: TGCAGCGTTGAAGTTGGGCGTAATGAAAAACTGTTTTTT. As protein: CSVEVGRNEKLFF. V and J are TRBV29-1 and TRBJ1-4; D gene unclear. Germline V gene lookup returns CDR1 SQVTM and CDR2 ANQGSEA. V lost 1 base and J 4 bases, leaving 7 bases between the germline ends. This CDR3 spans 13 amino acids.

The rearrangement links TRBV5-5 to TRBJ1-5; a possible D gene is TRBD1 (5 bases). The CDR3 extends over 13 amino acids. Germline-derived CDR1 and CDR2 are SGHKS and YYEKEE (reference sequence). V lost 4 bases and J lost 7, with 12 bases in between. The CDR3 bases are TGTGCCAGCAGCCCTAACGCAGGGCAGCCCCAGCATTTT. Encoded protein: CASSPNAGQPQHF.

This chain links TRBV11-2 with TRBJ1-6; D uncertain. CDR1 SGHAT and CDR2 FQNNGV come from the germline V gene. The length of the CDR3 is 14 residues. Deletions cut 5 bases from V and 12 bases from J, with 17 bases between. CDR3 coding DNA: TGTGCCAGCAGCCTCGCCGGACCGAGGATACCCCTCCACTTT. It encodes CASSLAGPRIPLHF.

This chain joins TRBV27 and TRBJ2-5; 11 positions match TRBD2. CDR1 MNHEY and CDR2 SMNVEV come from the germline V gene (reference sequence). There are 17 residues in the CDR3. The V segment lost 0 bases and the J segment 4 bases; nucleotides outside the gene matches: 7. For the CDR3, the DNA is TGTGCCAGCAGTTTATCGCTAGCGGGGGGCGGGGGAGAGACCCAGTACTTC. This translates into CASSLSLAGGGGETQYF.

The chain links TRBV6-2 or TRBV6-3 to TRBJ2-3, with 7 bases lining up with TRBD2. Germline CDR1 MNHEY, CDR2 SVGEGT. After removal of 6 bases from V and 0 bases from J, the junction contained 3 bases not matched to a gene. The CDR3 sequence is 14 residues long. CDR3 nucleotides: TGTGCCAGCAGCACTAGCGATAGCACAGATACGCAGTATTTT. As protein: CASSTSDSTDTQYF.